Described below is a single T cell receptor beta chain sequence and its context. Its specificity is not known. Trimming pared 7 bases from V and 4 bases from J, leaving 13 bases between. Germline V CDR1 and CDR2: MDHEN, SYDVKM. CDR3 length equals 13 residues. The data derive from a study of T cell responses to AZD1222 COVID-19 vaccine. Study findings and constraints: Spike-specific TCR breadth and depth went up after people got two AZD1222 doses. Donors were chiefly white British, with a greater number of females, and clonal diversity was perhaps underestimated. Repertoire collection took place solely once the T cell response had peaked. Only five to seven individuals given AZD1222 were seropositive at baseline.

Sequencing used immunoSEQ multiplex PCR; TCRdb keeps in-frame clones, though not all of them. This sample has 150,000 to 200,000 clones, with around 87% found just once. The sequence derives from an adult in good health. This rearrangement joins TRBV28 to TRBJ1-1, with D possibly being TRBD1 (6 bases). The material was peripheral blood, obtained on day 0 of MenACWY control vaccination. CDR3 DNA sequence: TGTGCCAGCATAACAGGGTCGGGCACTGAAGCTTTCTTT. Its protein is CASITGSGTEAFF.